Listed here are 2 T cell receptor beta chains from one sample, sequenced in a study of Ad26.COV2.S vaccination and SARS-CoV-2 variants. The table came from immunoSEQ multiplex PCR; TCRdb's copy has only in-frame clones and leaves some out. The repertoire includes hundreds of thousands of clones, approximately 90% of them detected once, and under 5% sits in the top ten. The material was peripheral blood, obtained after recovery from COVID-19. These receptors all stem from a human donor who had recovered from COVID-19.

J is TRBJ2-7 and V is TRBV7-9; a possible D gene is TRBD1 (7 bases). Germline CDR1 is SEHNR and CDR2 is FQNEAQ (reference sequence). The CDR3 sequence is 14 residues long. V lost 6 bases and J lost 1, with 13 bases in between. Here the CDR3 DNA reads TGTGCCAGCAGGAACCCAGGGGGGTCCTACGAGCAGTACTTC. Its protein product is CASRNPGGSYEQYF.

V gene TRBV7-2 combines with J gene TRBJ2-2; TRBD2 agrees at 9 bases. The CDR3 covers 16 residues. Germline V lookup: CDR1 SGHTA, CDR2 FQGNSA. V shed 7 bases and J 4 bases; nucleotides not matched to a gene: 10. The CDR3 DNA reads TGTGCCAGCAATTTGGGGCTAGCGGGAATCACCGGGGAGCTGTTTTTT. Its translation is CASNLGLAGITGELFF.